The present T cell receptor beta chain was sequenced within a study of blood T cell repertoires in COVID-19. Original processing notes: Quantification of nucleated cells was approximated via reference gene primer amplification. TCRdb's table, derived via immunoSEQ multiplex PCR, lists solely in-frame clones and lacks some. V, J and clone size are taken as reported in that table, and D and trimming were inferred from the DNA itself. The sample lists 350,000 or so clones, 88% occurring once. Specimen: peripheral blood. This TCR derives from a woman aged 25-40 years with COVID-19, enrolled during active disease.

The CDR3 sequence: CATSEDTGDTQYF. Here the CDR3 DNA reads TGTGCCACCAGTGAAGATACAGGGGATACGCAGTATTTT. The V and J genes are TRBV24-1 and TRBJ2-3; D is perhaps TRBD1 (6 bases). V was pared by 4 bases and J by 6 bases, with 10 bases between. This CDR3 region has 13 residues. Germline V gene sequence: CDR1 KGHDR, CDR2 SFDVKD.